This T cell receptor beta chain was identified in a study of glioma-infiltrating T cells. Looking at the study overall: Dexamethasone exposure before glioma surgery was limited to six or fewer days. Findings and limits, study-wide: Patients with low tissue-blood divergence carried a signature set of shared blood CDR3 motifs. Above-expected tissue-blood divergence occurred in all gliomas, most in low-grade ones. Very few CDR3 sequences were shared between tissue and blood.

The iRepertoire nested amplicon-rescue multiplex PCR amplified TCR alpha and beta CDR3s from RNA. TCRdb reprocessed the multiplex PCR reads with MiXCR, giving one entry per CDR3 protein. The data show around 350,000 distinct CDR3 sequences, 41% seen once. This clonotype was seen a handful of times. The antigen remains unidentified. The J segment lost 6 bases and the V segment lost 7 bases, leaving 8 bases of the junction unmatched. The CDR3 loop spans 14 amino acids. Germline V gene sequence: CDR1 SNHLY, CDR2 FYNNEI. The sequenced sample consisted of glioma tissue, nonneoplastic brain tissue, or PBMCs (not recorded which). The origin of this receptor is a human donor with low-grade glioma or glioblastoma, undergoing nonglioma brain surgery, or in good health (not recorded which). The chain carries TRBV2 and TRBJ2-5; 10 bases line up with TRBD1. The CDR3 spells CASKPGTGEKTQYF. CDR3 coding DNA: TGTGCCAGCAAACCCGGGACAGGGGAGAAGACCCAGTACTTC.